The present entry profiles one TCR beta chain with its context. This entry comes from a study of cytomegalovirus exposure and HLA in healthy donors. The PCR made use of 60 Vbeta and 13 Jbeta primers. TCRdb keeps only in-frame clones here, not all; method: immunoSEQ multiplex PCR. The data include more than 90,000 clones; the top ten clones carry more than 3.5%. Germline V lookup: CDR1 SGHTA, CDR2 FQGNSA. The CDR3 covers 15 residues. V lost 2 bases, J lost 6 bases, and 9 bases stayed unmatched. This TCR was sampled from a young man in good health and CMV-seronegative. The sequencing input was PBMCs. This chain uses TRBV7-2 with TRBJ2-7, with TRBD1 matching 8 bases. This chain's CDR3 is CASSLRVGQGREQYF. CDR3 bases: TGTGCCAGCAGCTTAAGGGTAGGACAGGGACGCGAGCAGTACTTC.